This T cell receptor (beta chain) was recovered during a study of blood T cells in healthy people across ages (dated by TCRdb to between 2015 and 2017). Describing the broader study: Template switching captured roughly one uniquely barcoded TCR beta cDNA molecule per two T cells in model experiments. To track age-related changes in TCR beta repertoire diversity, the study relied on deep sequencing normalized with unique cDNA molecular identifiers. Four age groups were formed from the donors: young (average 16 years), middle-aged (approximately 40), aged (over 55) and long-lived (about 80). To avoid experimental bias, donors of different ages were randomly spread across the sequencing lanes. For two donors (one aged 18 to 30 and one aged 80 or older), the study analyzed two additional independent replicas of 1 million unique cDNA reads from the same blood draw.

Here V drops 3 bases and J drops 0 bases, and the junction holds 3 bases not matched to any gene. From the cysteine up to the phenylalanine, the CDR3 has a length of 16 residues. Only the CDR3 portion is preserved as DNA: 48 bases, with reading frame beginning at the first base. CDR1 and CDR2 (LNHDA, SQIVND) derive from the germline V gene (reference sequence). The method was 5' RACE. The sequencing machine was an Illumina HiSeq 2500. A second PCR of roughly 7 to 12 cycles was run with a J-beta primer mix and a sample-barcoded 5' primer. A unique molecular identifier was introduced onto each TCR beta cDNA molecule by a template-switch 5' adaptor carrying 12 random nucleotides. Each sample yielded at least 3 million CDR3-containing paired-end reads. All of the RNA was converted into first-strand cDNA using the Mint cDNA synthesis kit, with a TRBC-specific oligonucleotide serving as the primer. Following uracil-DNA glycosylase treatment, all cDNA underwent a first 18-cycle PCR with the universal primers M1SS and BC2_uni_R. The source study handled its data this way. Normalization of each sample was performed by random selection of 1 million high-quality reads, each carrying a distinct molecular identifier. Reads sharing molecular identifiers were discarded rather than binned into consensus sequences. MiTCR, set to a Q25 quality threshold and the strictest error-elimination algorithm, was used for CDR3 identification, clonotype clustering and error correction. A nonparametric unseen species model with Euler transformation was used to estimate a lower bound on total TCR beta diversity. The public reads were reprocessed in TCRdb via fastp at Q25 and MiXCR, keeping in-frame beta chains. Entries that share a CDR3 protein sequence are merged under the most common genes and DNA. The V and J calls were not made by the authors but by TCRdb's processing. The sample includes 800,000 to 950,000 distinct CDR3 sequences, with around 48% observed a single time. The ten largest clones add up to around 15% of the sample.

What the work shows at the level of the full study, not this receptor alone: Compared with the aged group, the long-lived group had more naive CD4+ T cells, fewer expanded clones and increased TCR diversity, a pattern suggesting age selection. Observed TCR beta diversity correlated strongly with the percentage of naive T cells measured by flow cytometry. Estimates of total diversity based on one million sequenced T cells were considered lower bounds and underestimates. Observed TCR beta diversity per million T cells fell roughly linearly with age, and a significant reduction was already apparent by age roughly 40. The CMV infection status of donors was not known, potentially confounding age-related changes in expanded clonotypes. Bulk unsorted PBMC profiling prevented conclusive comparison of naive and antigen-experienced compartments.

The donors were roughly 39 Caucasian individuals from Russia, aged roughly 6 to 100 years, who were systemically healthy. Each donor gave 8.5 to 10 milliliters of peripheral blood, collected into EDTA-treated Vacutainer tubes. Ficoll-Paque density-gradient centrifugation was used to isolate PBMCs, with at least 6 million obtained per sample. Trizol reagent was used to extract total RNA from the PBMCs, yielding at least 5 micrograms per sample. Naive CD45RAhigh/CD27high T cell percentages were measured by flow cytometry on a PBMC aliquot from every donor. Details on this clonotype: Its antigen specificity is not known. One base away there is no much larger clone; base qualities are not given.

This sequence originates from a young man in good health. Sequenced input: blood. Recombination connected TRBV19 to TRBJ2-2; TRBD2 aligns with 8 central bases. The bases are TGTGCCAGTAGTATCCAACTAGCGGCGAACACCGGGGAGCTGTTTTTT. Translated, it gives CASSIQLAANTGELFF.